The subject of this entry is one TCR beta chain. The antigen is not known. PCR used 60 Vbeta primers and 13 Jbeta primers. Data came from immunoSEQ multiplex PCR; TCRdb stores just in-frame clones and leaves some out. This sample has 150,000 to 200,000 clones, with about 90% found just once. The data belong to a study of cytomegalovirus exposure and HLA in healthy donors. Study-wide results and limits: The listing of 150 to 200 TCR beta chains classed them as cytomegalovirus-associated. Most of the CMV-associated TCR beta chains (in a later analysis) appeared to be HLA-restricted. There were some public TCRs occurring in many donors, but most TCR sequences were rare.

The CDR3 has 14 residues. V gave up 6 bases and J gave up 8 bases; unmatched junction bases: 7. Germline V gives CDR1 MNHNS, CDR2 SASEGT. The receptor was derived from a girl less than two years old in good health and CMV-seronegative. The sample comprised PBMCs. J is TRBJ1-6 and V is TRBV6-1; TRBD1 matches at 7 bases. The CDR3 spells CASRLTGLDSPLHF. In nucleotides, the CDR3 is TGTGCCAGCAGGTTGACAGGGTTGGATTCACCCCTCCACTTT.